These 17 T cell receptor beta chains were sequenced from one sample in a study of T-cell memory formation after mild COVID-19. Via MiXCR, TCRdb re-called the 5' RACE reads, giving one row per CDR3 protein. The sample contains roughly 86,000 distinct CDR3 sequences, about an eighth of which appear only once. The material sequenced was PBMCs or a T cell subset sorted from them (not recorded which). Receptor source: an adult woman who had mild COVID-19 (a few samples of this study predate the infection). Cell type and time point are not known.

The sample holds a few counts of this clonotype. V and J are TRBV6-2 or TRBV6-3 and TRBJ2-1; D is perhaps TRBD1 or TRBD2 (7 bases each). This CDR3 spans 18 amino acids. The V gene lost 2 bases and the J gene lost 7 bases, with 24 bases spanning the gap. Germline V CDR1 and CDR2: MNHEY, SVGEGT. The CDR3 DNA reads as TGTGCCAGCAGTTACGGAGGGGAGGGGGCGAGGTATACGAATGAGCAGTTCTTC. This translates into CASSYGGEGARYTNEQFF.

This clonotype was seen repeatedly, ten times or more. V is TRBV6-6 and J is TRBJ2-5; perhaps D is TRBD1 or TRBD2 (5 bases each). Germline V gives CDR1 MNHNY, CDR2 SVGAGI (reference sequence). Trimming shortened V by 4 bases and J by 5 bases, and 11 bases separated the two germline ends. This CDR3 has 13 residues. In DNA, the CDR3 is TGTGCCAGCAGTTGGGACCCCCGGGAGACCCAGTACTTC. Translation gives CASSWDPRETQYF.

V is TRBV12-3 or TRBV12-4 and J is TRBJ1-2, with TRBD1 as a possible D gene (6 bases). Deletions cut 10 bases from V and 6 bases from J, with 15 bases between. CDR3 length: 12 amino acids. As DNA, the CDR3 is TGTGCCATACTGCAGGGGACGGATGGCTACACCTTC. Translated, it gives CAILQGTDGYTF.

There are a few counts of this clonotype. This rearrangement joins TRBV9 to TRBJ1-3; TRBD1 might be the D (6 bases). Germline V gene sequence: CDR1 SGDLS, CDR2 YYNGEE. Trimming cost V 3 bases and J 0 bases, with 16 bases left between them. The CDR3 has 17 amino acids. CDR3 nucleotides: TGTGCCAGCAGCGCACAGGGAACCCCGAGCTCTGGAAACACCATATATTTT. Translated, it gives CASSAQGTPSSGNTIYF. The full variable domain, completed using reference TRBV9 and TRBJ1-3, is DSGVTQTPKHLITATGQRVTLRCSPRSGDLSVYWYQQSLDQGLQFLIQYYNGEERAKGNILERFSAQQFPDLHSELNLSSLELGDSALYFCASSAQGTPSSGNTIYFGEGSWLTVV.

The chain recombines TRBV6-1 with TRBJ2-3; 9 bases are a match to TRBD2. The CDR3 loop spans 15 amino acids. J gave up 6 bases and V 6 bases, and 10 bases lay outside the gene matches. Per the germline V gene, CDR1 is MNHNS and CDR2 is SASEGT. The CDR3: CASRDTSGFGDTQYF. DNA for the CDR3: TGTGCCAGCAGGGATACTAGCGGGTTCGGGGATACGCAGTATTTT.

The CDR3 bases are TGTGCCAGCAGCTTCCCGGGGGGTGGTATTTATGAGCAGTTCTTC. Encoded protein: CASSFPGGGIYEQFF. The V and J genes are TRBV7-8 and TRBJ2-1, with 7 bases lining up with TRBD2. The CDR3 spans 15 residues. Germline V gene lookup returns CDR1 SGHVS and CDR2 FQNEAQ. V lost 3 bases and J lost 8; bases outside the gene matches: 10.

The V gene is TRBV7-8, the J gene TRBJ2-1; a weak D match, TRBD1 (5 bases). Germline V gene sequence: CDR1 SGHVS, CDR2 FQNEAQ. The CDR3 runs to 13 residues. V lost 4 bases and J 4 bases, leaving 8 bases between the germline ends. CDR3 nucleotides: TGTGCCAGCAGCTCAAGACAGTACAATGAGCAGTTCTTC. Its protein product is CASSSRQYNEQFF.

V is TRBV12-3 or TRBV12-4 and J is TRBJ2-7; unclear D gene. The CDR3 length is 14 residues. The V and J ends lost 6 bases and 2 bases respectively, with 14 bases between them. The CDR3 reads CASRGDTATYEQYF. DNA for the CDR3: TGTGCCAGCAGAGGAGACACGGCAACCTACGAGCAGTACTTC.

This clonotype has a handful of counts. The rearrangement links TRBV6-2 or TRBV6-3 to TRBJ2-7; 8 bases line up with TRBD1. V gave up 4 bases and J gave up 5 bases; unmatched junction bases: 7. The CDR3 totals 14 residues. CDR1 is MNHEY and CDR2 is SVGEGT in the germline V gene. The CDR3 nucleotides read TGTGCCAGCAGTTTGGACAGGGTAGGCCACGAGCAGTACTTC. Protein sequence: CASSLDRVGHEQYF.

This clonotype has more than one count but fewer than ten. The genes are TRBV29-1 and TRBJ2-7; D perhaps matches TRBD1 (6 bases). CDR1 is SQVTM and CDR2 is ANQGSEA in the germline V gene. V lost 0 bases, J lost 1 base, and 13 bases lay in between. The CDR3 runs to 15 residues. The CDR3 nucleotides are TGCAGCGTTGAAGAGGAAACAGGGTCTTCCTACGAGCAGTACTTC. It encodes CSVEEETGSSYEQYF.

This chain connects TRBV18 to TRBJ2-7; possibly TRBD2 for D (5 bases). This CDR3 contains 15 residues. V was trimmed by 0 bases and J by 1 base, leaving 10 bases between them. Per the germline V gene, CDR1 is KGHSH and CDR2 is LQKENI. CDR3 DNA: TGTGCCAGCTCACCACCGACGCCGGGATCCTACGAGCAGTACTTC. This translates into CASSPPTPGSYEQYF.

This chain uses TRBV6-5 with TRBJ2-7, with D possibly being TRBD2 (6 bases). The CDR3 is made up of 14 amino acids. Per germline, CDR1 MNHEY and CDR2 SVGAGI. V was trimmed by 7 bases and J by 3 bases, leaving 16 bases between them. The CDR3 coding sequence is TGTGCCAGCAACCAACGCGGGGTCTTCTACGAGCAGTACTTC. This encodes CASNQRGVFYEQYF.

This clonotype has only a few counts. CDR3 coding DNA: TGTGCCAGCAGCTTAGCGGTCCAGGGAAGGTACGAGCAGTACTTC. Translation: CASSLAVQGRYEQYF. The chain uses TRBV7-9 and TRBJ2-7, with D maybe TRBD1 (5 bases). The V end was cut by 0 bases, the J end by 4 bases, with 13 bases between. Germline CDR1 reads SEHNR; CDR2 reads FQNEAQ (reference sequence). CDR3 length: 15 residues.

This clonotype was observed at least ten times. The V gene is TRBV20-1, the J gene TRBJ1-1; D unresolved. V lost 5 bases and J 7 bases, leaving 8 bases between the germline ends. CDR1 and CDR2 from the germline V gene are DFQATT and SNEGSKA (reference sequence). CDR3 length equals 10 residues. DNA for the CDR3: TGCAGTGCTGACTTGGTTGAAGCTTTCTTT. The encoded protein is CSADLVEAFF.

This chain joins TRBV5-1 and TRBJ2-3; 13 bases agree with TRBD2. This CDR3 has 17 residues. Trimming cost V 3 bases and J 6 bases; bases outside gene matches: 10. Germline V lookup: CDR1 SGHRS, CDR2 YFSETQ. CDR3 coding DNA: TGCGCCAGCAGCTCCAGACTAGCGGGAGGCCCTCCGGATACGCAGTATTTT. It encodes CASSSRLAGGPPDTQYF.

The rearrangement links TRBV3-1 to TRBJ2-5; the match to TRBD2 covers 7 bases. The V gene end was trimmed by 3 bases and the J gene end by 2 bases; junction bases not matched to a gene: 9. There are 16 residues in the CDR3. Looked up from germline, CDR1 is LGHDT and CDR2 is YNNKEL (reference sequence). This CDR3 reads CASSHITASGQETQYF. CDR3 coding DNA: TGTGCCAGCAGCCACATCACGGCTAGCGGACAAGAGACCCAGTACTTC.

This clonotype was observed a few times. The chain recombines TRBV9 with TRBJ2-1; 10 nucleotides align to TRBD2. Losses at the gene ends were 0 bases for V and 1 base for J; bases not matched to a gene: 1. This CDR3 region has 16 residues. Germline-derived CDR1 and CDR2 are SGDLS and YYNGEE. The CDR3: CASSVAAGGSYNEQFF. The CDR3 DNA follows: TGTGCCAGCAGCGTAGCAGCGGGGGGGTCCTACAATGAGCAGTTCTTC.